A single sample gave rise to the 8 T cell receptor beta chains below, sequenced in a study of OX40 agonist ivuxolimab in advanced cancers. Assay used: immunoSEQ multiplex PCR; TCRdb lists only in-frame clones, some missing. Of around 77,000 clones in the sample, 85% to 95% were seen once. The starting material was CD4+ or CD8+ T cells sorted from blood, obtained in a trial of the OX40 agonist ivuxolimab. The origin of the receptors is an adult with an advanced solid tumor such as melanoma, head and neck, liver or kidney cancer.

This clone was found once. This rearrangement joins TRBV7-9 to TRBJ2-1; 11 bases map to TRBD1. This CDR3 is built from 15 residues. V shed 6 bases, J shed 7 bases, and the junction held 8 bases outside the gene matches. The germline CDR1 and CDR2 sequences are SEHNR and FQNEAQ (reference sequence). CDR3 sequence (DNA): TGTGCCAGCAGGGTTGGGACAGGGGGGGTGAATGAGCAGTTCTTC. This gives the protein CASRVGTGGVNEQFF.

The V gene is TRBV9, the J gene TRBJ2-1; no firm D call. Germline lookup yields CDR1 SGDLS and CDR2 YYNGEE. The V end lost 6 bases, the J end lost 5 bases, and 15 bases lay between the germline ends. CDR3 size: 14 residues. Here the CDR3 DNA reads TGTGCCAGCAATGCCGGGCGCGCCGACAATGAGCAGTTCTTC. Its translation: CASNAGRADNEQFF.

In nucleotides, the CDR3 is TGTGCCAGCAGCTTAACGCCGGGACAGGGGATCTATGGCTACACCTTC. Translating gives CASSLTPGQGIYGYTF. The rearrangement links TRBV5-5 to TRBJ1-2; 10 bases are a match to TRBD1. J lost 4 bases, V lost 2 bases, and 8 bases had no gene match. The germline V gene has CDR1 SGHKS and CDR2 YYEKEE (reference sequence). This CDR3 has 16 residues.

This chain connects TRBV19 to TRBJ1-2; D unresolved. V lost 7 bases and J 3 bases, leaving 3 bases between the germline ends. There are 10 residues in the CDR3. The germline V gene encodes CDR1 LNHDA and CDR2 SQIVND (reference sequence). CDR3: CASNYYGYTF. CDR3 bases: TGTGCCAGTAACTACTATGGCTACACCTTC. Filled out from reference TRBV19 and TRBJ1-2, the complete variable domain reads DGGITQSPKYLFRKEGQNVTLSCEQNLNHDAMYWYRQDPGQGLRLIYYSQIVNDFQKGDIAEGYSVSREKKESFPLTVTSAQKNPTAFYLCASNYYGYTFGSGTRLTVV.

This clone came up once. The chain carries TRBV27 and TRBJ1-1, with a tentative D call TRBD1 (5 bases). Germline V lookup: CDR1 MNHEY, CDR2 SMNVEV (reference sequence). This CDR3 spans 16 amino acids. Trimming took off 6 bases at V and 6 bases at J, with 23 bases between the two ends. CDR3 DNA: TGTGCCAGCAGGGGGTACGGGGAAGGGGTTTTGGCTGAAGCTTTCTTT. Translation gives CASRGYGEGVLAEAFF.

This clone was counted a few times. This sequence joins TRBV5-6 and TRBJ1-2, with D tentatively TRBD1 (6 bases). This CDR3 comprises 12 residues. The V and J ends lost 4 bases and 8 bases respectively, with 12 bases between them. Germline CDR1 SGHDT, CDR2 YYEEEE. CDR3 sequence reads: CASSPDSWGYTF. The CDR3 DNA reads as TGTGCCAGCAGCCCGGACAGTTGGGGCTACACCTTC.

The V and J genes are TRBV4-3 and TRBJ2-3, with 9 bases lining up with TRBD1. The J segment lost 2 bases and the V segment lost 0 bases, leaving 6 bases of the junction unmatched. Looked up from germline, CDR1 is LGHNA and CDR2 is YSLEER. This CDR3 is built from 17 residues. CDR3: CASSQDGGTGSTDTQYF. CDR3 in DNA: TGCGCCAGCAGCCAAGATGGGGGGACAGGGTCCACAGATACGCAGTATTTT.

The V gene is TRBV10-3, the J gene TRBJ1-2; D perhaps matches TRBD1 (6 bases). This CDR3 is 15 amino acids long. The ends were cut back, 10 bases at V and 3 bases at J, with 21 bases in the middle. Germline-derived CDR1 and CDR2 are ENHRY and SYGVKD. The CDR3 protein is CATYHPAGADYGYTF. The CDR3 bases are TGTGCCACCTATCACCCCGCAGGGGCGGACTATGGCTACACCTTC.